This T cell receptor (beta chain) was sequenced during a study of T-cell reconstitution after alpha-beta-depleted transplantation in children. Findings and caveats of the study: A year had passed since transplant, and T-cell counts and diversity by then came mostly from newly produced T cells.

V was clipped by 8 bases and J by 2 bases, with 15 bases between them. Looked up from germline, CDR1 is DFQATT and CDR2 is SNEGSKA (reference sequence). The CDR3 spans 14 residues. Details on this clonotype: Antigen: not known.

For TCRbeta, the library was prepared with unique molecular identifiers. Each CDR3 protein gets one entry after TCRdb re-called the PCR reads with MiXCR. The sample shows 4,000 to 4,500 distinct CDR3 sequences, around 12% of them seen only once. The chain employs TRBV20-1 and TRBJ2-2; D remains ambiguous. Sequencing was performed on PBMCs, mostly from graft donor cells, taken 60 days after TCRalphabeta/CD19-depleted stem cell transplant. The TCR originated in a male patient between 2 and 10 years old who had a stem cell transplant for acute lymphoblastic leukemia, so the T cells may come from the graft donor. The CDR3 nucleotides read TGCAGTATTGTAGGGTCAACTAACACCGGGGAGCTGTTTTTT. Protein: CSIVGSTNTGELFF.